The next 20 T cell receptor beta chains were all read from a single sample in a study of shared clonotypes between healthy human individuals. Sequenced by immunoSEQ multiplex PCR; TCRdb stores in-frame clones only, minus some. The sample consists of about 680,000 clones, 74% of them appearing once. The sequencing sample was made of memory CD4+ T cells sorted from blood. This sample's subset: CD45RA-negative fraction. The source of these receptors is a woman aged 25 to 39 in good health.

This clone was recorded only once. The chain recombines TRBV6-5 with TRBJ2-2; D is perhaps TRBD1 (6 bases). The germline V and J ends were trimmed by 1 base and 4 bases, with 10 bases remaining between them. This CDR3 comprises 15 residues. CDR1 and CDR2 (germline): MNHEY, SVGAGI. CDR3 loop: CASSYYKGGTGELFF. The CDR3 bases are TGTGCCAGCAGTTACTATAAAGGGGGCACCGGGGAGCTGTTTTTT.

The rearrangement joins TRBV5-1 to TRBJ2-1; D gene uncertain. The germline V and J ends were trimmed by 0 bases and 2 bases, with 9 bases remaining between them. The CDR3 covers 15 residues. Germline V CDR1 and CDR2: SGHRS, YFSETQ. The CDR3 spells CASSLDTATYNEQFF. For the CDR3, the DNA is TGCGCCAGCAGCTTGGATACAGCTACCTACAATGAGCAGTTCTTC. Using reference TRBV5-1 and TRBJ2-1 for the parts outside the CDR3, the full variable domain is KAGVTQTPRYLIKTRGQQVTLSCSPISGHRSVSWYQQTPGQGLQFLFEYFSETQRNKGNFPGRFSGRQFSNSRSEMNVSTLELGDSALYLCASSLDTATYNEQFFGPGTRLTVL.

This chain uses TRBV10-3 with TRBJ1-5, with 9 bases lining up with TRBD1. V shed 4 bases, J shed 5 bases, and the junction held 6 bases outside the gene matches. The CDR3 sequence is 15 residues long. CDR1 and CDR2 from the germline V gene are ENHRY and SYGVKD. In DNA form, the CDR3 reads TGTGCCATCAGTGGGGGACAGGGAGACGATCAGCCCCAGCATTTT. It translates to CAISGGQGDDQPQHF.

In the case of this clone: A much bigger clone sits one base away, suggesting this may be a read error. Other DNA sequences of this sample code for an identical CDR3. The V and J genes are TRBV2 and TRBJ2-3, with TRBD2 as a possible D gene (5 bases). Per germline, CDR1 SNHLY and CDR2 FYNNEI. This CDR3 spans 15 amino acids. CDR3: CASRLGSLGTDTQYF. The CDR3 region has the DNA TGTGCTAGCAGGTTGGGGAGTTTAGGAACAGATACGCAGTATTTT.

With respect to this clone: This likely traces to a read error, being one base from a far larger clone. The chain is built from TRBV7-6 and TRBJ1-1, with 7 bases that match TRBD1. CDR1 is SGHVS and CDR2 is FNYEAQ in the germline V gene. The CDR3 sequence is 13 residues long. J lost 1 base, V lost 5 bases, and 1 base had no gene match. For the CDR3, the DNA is TGTGCCAGCAGCCGGACAGGGAACACTGAAGCTTTCTTT. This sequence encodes CASSRTGNTEAFF.

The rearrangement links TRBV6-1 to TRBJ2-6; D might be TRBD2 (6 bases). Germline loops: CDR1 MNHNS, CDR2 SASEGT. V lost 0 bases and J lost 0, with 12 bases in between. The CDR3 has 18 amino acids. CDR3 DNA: TGTGCCAGCAGTGAAGCGGAGGGTATCCCCTCTGGGGCCAACGTCCTGACTTTC. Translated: CASSEAEGIPSGANVLTF.

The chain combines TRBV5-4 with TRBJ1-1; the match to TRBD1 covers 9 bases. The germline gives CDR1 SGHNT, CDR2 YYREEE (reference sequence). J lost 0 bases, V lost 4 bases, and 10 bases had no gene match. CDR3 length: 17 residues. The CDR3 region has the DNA TGTGCCAGCAGCCCCAGGCTCGACAGGGGGATGAACACTGAAGCTTTCTTT. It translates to CASSPRLDRGMNTEAFF.

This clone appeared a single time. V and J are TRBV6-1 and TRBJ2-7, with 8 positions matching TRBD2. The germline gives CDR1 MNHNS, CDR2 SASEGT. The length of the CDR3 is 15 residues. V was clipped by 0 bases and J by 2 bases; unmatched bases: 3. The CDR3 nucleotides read TGTGCCAGCAGTGAAGCTAGCGGGATCCCCTACGAGCAGTACTTC. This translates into CASSEASGIPYEQYF.

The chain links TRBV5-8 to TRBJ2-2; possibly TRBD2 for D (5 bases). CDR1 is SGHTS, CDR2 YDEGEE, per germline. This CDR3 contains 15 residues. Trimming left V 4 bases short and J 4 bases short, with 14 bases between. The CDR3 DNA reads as TGTGCCAGCAGCCCCCATGGGAGAACCACCGGGGAGCTGTTTTTT. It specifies CASSPHGRTTGELFF.

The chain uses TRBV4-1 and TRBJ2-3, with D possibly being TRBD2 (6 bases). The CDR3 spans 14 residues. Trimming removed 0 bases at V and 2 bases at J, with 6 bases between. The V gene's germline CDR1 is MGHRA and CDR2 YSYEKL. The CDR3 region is CASSQELATDTQYF. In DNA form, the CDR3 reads TGCGCCAGCAGCCAAGAACTAGCCACAGATACGCAGTATTTT.

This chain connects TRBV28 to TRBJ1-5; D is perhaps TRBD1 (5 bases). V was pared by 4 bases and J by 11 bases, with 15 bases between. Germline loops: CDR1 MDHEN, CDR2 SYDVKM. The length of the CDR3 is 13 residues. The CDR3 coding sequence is TGTGCCAGCAGTTGGGGCCTGGATGAGGCCCAGCATTTT. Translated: CASSWGLDEAQHF.

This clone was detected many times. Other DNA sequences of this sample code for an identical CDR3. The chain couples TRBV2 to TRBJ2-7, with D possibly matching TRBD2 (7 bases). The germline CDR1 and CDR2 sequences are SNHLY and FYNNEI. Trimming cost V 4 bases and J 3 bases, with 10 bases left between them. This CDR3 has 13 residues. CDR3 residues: CASSGGGGYEQYF. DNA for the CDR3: TGTGCCAGCAGTGGGGGAGGGGGCTACGAGCAGTACTTC.

The CDR3, as DNA: TGCGCCAGCAGCCAAGATAGAGTGGGGACCCAGTACTTC. It is translated as CASSQDRVGTQYF. J is TRBJ2-5 and V is TRBV4-1; D not resolved. V was pared by 0 bases and J by 7 bases, with 9 bases between. This CDR3 has 13 amino acids. The germline CDR1 and CDR2 sequences are MGHRA and YSYEKL.

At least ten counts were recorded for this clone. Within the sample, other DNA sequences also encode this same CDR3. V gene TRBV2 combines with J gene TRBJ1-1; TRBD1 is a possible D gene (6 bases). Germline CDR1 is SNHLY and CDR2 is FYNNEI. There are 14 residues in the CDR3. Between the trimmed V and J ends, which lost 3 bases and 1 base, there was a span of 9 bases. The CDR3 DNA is TGTGCCAGCAGTGAGCAGGGGACGAACACTGAAGCTTTCTTT. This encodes CASSEQGTNTEAFF.

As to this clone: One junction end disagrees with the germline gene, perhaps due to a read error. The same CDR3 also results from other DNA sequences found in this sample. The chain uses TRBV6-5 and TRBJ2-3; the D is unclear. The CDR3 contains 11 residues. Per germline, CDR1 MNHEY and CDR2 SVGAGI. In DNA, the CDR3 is TGTGCCAGCAGTTATGCAGACACGCAGTATTTT. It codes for CASSYADTQYF.

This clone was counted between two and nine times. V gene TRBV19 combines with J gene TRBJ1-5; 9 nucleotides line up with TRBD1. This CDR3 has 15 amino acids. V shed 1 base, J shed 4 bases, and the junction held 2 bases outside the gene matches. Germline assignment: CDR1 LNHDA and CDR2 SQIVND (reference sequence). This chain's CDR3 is CASSIGGTGNQPQHF. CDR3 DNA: TGTGCCAGTAGTATAGGCGGGACAGGGAATCAGCCCCAGCATTTT.

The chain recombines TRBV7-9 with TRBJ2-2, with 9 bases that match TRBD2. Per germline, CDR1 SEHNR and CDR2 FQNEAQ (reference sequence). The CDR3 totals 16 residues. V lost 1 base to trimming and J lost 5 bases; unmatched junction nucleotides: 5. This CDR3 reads CASSLGVAGVTGELFF. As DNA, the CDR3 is TGTGCCAGCAGCTTAGGGGTAGCGGGAGTTACCGGGGAGCTGTTTTTT.

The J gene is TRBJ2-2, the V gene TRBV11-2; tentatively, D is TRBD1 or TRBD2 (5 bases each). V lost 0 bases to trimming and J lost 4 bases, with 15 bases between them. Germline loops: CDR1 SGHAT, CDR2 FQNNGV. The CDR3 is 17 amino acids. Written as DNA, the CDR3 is TGTGCCAGCAGCTTAGAGGGGGTCACCTCCAGCACCGGGGAGCTGTTTTTT. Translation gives CASSLEGVTSSTGELFF.

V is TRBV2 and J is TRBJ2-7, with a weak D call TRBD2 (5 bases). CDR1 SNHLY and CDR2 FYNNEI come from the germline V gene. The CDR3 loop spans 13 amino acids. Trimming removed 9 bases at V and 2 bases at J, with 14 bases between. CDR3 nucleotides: TGTGCCAGGGCGGGTCCCGCGGCCTACGAGCAGTACTTC. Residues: CARAGPAAYEQYF.

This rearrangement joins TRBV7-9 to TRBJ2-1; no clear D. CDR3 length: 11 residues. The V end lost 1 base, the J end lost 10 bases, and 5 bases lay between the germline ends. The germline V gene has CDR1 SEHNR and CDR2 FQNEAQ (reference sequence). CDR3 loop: CASSLDREQFF. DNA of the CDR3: TGTGCCAGCAGCTTAGACCGAGAGCAGTTCTTC. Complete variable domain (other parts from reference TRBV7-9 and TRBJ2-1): DTGVSQNPRHKITKRGQNVTFRCDPISEHNRLYWYRQTLGQGPEFLTYFQNEAQLEKSRLLSDRFSAERPKGSFSTLEIQRTEQGDSAMYLCASSLDREQFFGPGTRLTVL.